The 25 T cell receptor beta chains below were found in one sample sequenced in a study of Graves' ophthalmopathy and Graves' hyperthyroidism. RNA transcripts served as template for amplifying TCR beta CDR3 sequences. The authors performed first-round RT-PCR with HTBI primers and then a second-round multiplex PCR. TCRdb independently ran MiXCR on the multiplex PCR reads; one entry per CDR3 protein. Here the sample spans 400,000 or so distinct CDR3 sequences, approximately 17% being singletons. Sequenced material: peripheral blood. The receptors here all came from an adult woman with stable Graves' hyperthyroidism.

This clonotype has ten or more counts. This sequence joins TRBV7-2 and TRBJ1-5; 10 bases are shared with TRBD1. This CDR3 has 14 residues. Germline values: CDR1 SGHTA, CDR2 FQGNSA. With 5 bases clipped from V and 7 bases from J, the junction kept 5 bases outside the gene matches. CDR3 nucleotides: TGTGCCAGCAGCATCGACAGGGGGCAACAGCCCCAGCATTTT. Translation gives CASSIDRGQQPQHF.

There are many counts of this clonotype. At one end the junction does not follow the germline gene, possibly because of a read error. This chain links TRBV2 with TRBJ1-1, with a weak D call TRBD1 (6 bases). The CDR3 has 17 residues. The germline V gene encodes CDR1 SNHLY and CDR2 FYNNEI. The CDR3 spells CASREGTTPYPNTEAFF. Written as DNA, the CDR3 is TGTGCCAGCAGAGAAGGGACAACCCCCTACCCGAACACTGAAGCTTTCTTT.

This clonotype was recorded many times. The CDR3 protein is CSVPRGNTEAFF. DNA for the CDR3: TGCAGCGTCCCCAGGGGTAACACTGAAGCTTTCTTT. The chain is built from TRBV29-1 and TRBJ1-1, with D perhaps TRBD1 (6 bases). V was trimmed by 6 bases and J by 2 bases, leaving 10 bases between them. CDR3 length: 12 amino acids. Germline V gene sequence: CDR1 SQVTM, CDR2 ANQGSEA. Full variable domain (outside the CDR3, taken from reference TRBV29-1 and TRBJ1-1): SAVISQKPSRDICQRGTSLTIQCQVDSQVTMMFWYRQQPGQSLTLIATANQGSEATYESGFVIDKFPISRPNLTFSTLTVSNMSPEDSSIYLCSVPRGNTEAFFGQGTRLTVV.

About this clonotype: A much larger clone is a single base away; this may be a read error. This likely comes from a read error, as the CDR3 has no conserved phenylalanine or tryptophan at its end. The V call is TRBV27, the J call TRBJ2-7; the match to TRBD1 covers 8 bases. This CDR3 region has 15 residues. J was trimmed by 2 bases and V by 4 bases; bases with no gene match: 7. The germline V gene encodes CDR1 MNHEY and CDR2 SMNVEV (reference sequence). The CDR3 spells CASSSWTGSPYEQYY. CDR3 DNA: TGTGCCAGCAGTTCCTGGACAGGGTCCCCCTACGAGCAGTACTAC.

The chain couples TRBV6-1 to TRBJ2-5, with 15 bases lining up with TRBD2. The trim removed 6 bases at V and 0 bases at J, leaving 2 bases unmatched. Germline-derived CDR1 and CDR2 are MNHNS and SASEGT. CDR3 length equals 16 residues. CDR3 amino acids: CASRGLAGGHQETQYF. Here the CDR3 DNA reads TGTGCCAGCAGAGGACTAGCGGGAGGGCACCAAGAGACCCAGTACTTC.

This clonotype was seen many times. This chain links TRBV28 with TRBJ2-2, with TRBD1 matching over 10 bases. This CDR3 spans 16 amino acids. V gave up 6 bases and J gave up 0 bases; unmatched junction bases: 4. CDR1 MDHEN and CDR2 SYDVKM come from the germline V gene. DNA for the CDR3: TGTGCCAGCAGAAGGACAGGGGGTTCGAACACCGGGGAGCTGTTTTTT. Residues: CASRRTGGSNTGELFF. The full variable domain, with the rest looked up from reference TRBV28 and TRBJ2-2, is DVKVTQSSRYLVKRTGEKVFLECVQDMDHENMFWYRQDPGLGLRLIYFSYDVKMKEKGDIPEGYSVSREKKERFSLILESASTNQTSMYLCASRRTGGSNTGELFFGEGSRLTVL.

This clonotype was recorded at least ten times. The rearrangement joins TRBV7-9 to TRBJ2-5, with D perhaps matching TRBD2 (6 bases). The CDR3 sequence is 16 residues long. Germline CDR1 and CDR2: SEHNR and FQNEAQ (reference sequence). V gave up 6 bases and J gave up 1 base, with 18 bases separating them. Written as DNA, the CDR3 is TGTGCCAGCAGGCCGAGTCCTAGGGACTTCCAAGAGACCCAGTACTTC. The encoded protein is CASRPSPRDFQETQYF.

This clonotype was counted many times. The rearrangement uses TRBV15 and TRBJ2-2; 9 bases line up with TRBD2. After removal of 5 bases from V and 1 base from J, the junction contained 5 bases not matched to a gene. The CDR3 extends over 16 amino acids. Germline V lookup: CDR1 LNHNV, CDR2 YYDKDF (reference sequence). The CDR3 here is CATSSRLAVNTGELFF. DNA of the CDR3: TGTGCCACCAGCTCGCGACTAGCGGTGAACACCGGGGAGCTGTTTTTT.

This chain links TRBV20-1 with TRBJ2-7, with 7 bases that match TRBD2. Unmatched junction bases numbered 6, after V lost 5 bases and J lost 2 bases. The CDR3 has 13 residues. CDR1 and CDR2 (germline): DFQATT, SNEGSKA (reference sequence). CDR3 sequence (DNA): TGCAGTGCTGAGGGACTATCGACCTACGAGCAGTACTTC. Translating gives CSAEGLSTYEQYF.

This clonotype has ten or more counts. The CDR3 spells CASNGNVKETQYF. DNA for the CDR3: TGTGCCAGCAACGGGAATGTAAAGGAGACCCAGTACTTC. The genes are TRBV6-2 or TRBV6-3 and TRBJ2-5; TRBD2 might be the D (5 bases). V shed 7 bases and J shed 5 bases, with 14 bases lying between them. The CDR3 runs 13 residues. Germline lookup yields CDR1 MNHEY and CDR2 SVGEGT.

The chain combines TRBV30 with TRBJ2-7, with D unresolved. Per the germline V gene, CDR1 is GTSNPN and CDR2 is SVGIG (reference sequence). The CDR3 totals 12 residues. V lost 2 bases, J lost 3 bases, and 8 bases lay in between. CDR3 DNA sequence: TGTGCCTGGAGTCACGATTTCTACGAGCAGTACTTC. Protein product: CAWSHDFYEQYF.

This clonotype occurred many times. This CDR3 is CASSSGPRQGIVYEQYF. Written as DNA, the CDR3 is TGTGCCAGCAGTTCGGGCCCTCGACAGGGGATTGTTTACGAGCAGTACTTC. The gene calls are TRBV12-3 or TRBV12-4 and TRBJ2-7, with 8 bases matching TRBD1. V trimming: 4 bases; J trimming: 4 bases; junction bases outside the gene matches: 15. The CDR3 has 17 residues.

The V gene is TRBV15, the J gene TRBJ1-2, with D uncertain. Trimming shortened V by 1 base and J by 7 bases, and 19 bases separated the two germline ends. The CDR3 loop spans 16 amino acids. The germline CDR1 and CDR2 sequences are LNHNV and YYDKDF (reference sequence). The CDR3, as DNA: TGTGCCACCAGCAGAGTGTTTTGGGTCGCGGTCGGTGGCTACACCTTC. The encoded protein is CATSRVFWVAVGGYTF.

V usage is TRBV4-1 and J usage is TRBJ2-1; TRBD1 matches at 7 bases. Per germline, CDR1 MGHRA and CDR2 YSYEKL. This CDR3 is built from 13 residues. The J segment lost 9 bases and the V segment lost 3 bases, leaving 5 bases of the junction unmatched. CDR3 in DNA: TGCGCCAGCAGCCACTACAGGGACAGTGAGCAGTTCTTC. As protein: CASSHYRDSEQFF.

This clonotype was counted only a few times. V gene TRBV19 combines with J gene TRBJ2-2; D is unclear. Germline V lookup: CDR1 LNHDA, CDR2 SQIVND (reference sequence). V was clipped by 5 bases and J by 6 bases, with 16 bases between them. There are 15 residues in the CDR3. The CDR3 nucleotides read TGTGCCAGTAGTTGGCAGTTTTTAGCTTCCGGGGAGCTGTTTTTT. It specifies CASSWQFLASGELFF.

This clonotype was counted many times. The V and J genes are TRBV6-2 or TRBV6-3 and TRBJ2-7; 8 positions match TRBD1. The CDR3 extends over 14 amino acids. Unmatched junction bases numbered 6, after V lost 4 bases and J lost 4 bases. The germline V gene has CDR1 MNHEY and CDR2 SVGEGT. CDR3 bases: TGTGCCAGCAGTTTGCAGGGGGCGGTTTACGAGCAGTACTTC. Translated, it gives CASSLQGAVYEQYF.

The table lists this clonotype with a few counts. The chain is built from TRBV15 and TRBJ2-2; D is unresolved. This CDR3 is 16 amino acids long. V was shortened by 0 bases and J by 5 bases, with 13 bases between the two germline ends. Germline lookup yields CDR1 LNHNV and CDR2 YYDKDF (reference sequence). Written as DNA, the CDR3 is TGTGCCACCAGCAGAGATTTGGTTGGGTTAACCGGGGAGCTGTTTTTT. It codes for CATSRDLVGLTGELFF.

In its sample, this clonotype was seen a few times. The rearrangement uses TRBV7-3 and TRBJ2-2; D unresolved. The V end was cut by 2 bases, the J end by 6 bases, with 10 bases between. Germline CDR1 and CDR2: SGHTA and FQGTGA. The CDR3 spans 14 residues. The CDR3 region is CASSLGPGPGELFF. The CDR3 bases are TGTGCCAGCAGCTTAGGGCCGGGTCCCGGGGAGCTGTTTTTT.

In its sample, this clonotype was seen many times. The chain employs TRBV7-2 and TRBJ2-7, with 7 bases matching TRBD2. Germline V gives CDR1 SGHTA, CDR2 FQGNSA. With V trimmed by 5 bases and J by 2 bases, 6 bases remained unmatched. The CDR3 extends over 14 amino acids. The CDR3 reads CASSLSGPPYEQYF. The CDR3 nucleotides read TGTGCCAGCAGCCTTAGCGGGCCTCCCTACGAGCAGTACTTC.

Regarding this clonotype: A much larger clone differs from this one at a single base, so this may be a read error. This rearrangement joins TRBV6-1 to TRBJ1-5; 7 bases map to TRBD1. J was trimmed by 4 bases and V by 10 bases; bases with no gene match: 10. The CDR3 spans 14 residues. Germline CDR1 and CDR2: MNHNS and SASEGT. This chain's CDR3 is CATLGRGLNQPQHF. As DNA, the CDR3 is TGTGCCACCTTAGGGAGGGGGCTAAATCAGCCCCAGCATTTT.

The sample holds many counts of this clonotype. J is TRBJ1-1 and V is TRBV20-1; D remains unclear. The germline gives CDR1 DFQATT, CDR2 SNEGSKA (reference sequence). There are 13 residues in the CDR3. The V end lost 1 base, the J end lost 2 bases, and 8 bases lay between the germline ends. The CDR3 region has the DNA TGCAGTGCTAGAGGGCACTTTAACACTGAAGCTTTCTTT. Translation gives CSARGHFNTEAFF.

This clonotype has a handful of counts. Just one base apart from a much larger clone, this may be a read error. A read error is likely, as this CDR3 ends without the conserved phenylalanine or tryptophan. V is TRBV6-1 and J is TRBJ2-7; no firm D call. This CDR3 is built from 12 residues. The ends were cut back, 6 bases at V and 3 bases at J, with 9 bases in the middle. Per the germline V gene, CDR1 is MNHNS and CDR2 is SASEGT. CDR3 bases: TGTGCCAGCAGGACGATGGTCTACGAGCAGTACTAC. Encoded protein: CASRTMVYEQYY.

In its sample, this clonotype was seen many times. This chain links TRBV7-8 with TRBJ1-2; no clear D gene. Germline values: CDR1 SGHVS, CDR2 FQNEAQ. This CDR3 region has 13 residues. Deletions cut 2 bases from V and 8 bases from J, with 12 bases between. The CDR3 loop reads CASSLLAGSGYTF. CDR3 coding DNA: TGTGCCAGCAGCTTACTAGCCGGGAGCGGCTACACCTTC.

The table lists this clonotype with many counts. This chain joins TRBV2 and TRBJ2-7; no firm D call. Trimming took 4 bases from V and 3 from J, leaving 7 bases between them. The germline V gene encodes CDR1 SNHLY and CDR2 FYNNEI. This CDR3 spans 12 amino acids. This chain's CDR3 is CASSGRRYEQYF. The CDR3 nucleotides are TGTGCCAGCAGTGGACGCCGCTACGAGCAGTACTTC. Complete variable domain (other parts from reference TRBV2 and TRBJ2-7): EPEVTQTPSHQVTQMGQEVILRCVPISNHLYFYWYRQILGQKVEFLVSFYNNEISEKSEIFDDQFSVERPDGSNFTLKIRSTKLEDSAMYFCASSGRRYEQYFGPGTRLTVT.

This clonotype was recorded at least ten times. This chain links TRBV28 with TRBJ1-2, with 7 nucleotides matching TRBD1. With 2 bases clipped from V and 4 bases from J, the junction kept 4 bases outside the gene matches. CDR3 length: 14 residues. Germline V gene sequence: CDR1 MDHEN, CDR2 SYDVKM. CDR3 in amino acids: CASSLTGDIYGYTF. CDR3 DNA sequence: TGTGCCAGCAGTTTAACAGGGGACATCTATGGCTACACCTTC.